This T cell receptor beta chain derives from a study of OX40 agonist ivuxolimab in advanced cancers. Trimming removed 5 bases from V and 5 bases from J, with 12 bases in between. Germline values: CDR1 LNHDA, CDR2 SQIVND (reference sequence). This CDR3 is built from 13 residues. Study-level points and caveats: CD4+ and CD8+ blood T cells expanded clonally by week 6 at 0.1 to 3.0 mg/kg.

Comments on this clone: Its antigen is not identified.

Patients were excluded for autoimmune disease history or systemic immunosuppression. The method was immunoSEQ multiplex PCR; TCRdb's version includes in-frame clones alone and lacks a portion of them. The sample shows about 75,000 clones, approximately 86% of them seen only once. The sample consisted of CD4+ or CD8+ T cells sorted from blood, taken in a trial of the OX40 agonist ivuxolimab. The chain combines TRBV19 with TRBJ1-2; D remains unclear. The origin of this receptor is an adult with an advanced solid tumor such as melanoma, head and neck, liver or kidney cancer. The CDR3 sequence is CASSPGRSYGYTF. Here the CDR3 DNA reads TGTGCCAGTAGTCCCGGGCGGTCTTATGGCTACACCTTC. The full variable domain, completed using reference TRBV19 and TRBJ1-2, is DGGITQSPKYLFRKEGQNVTLSCEQNLNHDAMYWYRQDPGQGLRLIYYSQIVNDFQKGDIAEGYSVSREKKESFPLTVTSAQKNPTAFYLCASSPGRSYGYTFGSGTRLTVV.